In this sample, the clone carrying this TCR beta chain turned up once. This sample was included in a study of blood T cell repertoires in COVID-19. Study-level information: Collection of acute and convalescent COVID-19 samples took place in the United States, Italy and Spain. PBMCs, B-cell-depleted T cells, or T cells provided the cDNA or gDNA that made up the material.

Germline assignment: CDR1 SGHRS and CDR2 YFSETQ. This CDR3 is built from 15 residues. The V end was cut by 2 bases, the J end by 0 bases, with 11 bases between. Repertoires were generated with immunoSEQ multiplex PCR, while TCRdb's copy carries only in-frame clones and drops some. Of roughly 53,000 clones in the sample, under 90% were seen once. Sequencing was done on a sample of peripheral blood. The chain employs TRBV5-1 and TRBJ1-2; the D gene is possibly TRBD1 (5 bases). The source is a man aged 50 to 60 with acute or convalescent COVID-19. This CDR3 reads CASSFRDSSNYGYTF. CDR3 DNA: TGCGCCAGCAGCTTCCGGGACTCCTCTAACTATGGCTACACCTTC.